The rows below give T cell receptor beta chains drawn from one sample of a study of shared clonotypes between healthy human individuals. Sequencing used immunoSEQ multiplex PCR; TCRdb keeps in-frame clones, though not all of them. The sample lists roughly 2 million clones; approximately 96% were seen once. The sequencing sample was made of naive CD4+ T cells sorted from blood. The receptors stem from a man aged 18 to 30 in good health. CDR3s include the opening cysteine and the closing phenylalanine or tryptophan. The D gene is left open where the match is weak. Only part of the rows carry a size: once, few, many, or a class if the clone is expanded.

d_gene: TRBD2; len: 14; v_gene: TRBV7-9; j_gene: TRBJ2-7; abundance: -; CDR3aa: CASSRTSSAYEQYF; CDR3nt: TGTGCCAGCAGCCGGACTAGCAGCGCCTACGAGCAGTACTTC
d_gene: TRBD2; len: 15; v_gene: TRBV4-1; j_gene: TRBJ2-7; abundance: -; CDR3aa: CASSQTGLAGVEQYF; CDR3nt: TGCGCCAGCAGCCAAACAGGACTAGCGGGAGTCGAGCAGTACTTC
d_gene: TRBD1; len: 14; v_gene: TRBV2; j_gene: TRBJ1-2; abundance: -; CDR3aa: CASFRLGQGYGYTF; CDR3nt: TGTGCCAGCTTCAGGTTAGGACAGGGCTATGGCTACACCTTC
d_gene: TRBD1; len: 15; v_gene: TRBV6-5; j_gene: TRBJ1-1; abundance: -; CDR3aa: CASSPLQGLNTEAFF; CDR3nt: TGTGCCAGCAGCCCTCTACAGGGGCTGAACACTGAAGCTTTCTTT
d_gene: -; len: 17; v_gene: TRBV4-1; j_gene: TRBJ1-5; abundance: -; CDR3aa: CASSQSRDPGRNQPQHF; CDR3nt: TGCGCCAGCAGCCAATCCCGGGACCCCGGGAGGAATCAGCCCCAGCATTTT
d_gene: TRBD1; len: 14; v_gene: TRBV19; j_gene: TRBJ2-7; abundance: -; CDR3aa: CASRDRGKSYEQYF; CDR3nt: TGTGCCAGTAGGGACAGGGGAAAGTCCTACGAGCAGTACTTC
d_gene: -; len: 14; v_gene: TRBV4-1; j_gene: TRBJ1-4; abundance: -; CDR3aa: CASSPSLVGEKLFF; CDR3nt: TGCGCCAGCAGCCCCTCGCTGGTGGGGGAAAAACTGTTTTTT
d_gene: TRBD2; len: 11; v_gene: TRBV27; j_gene: TRBJ2-7; abundance: -; CDR3aa: CASSLGGEQYF; CDR3nt: TGTGCCAGCAGTTTGGGGGGGGAGCAGTACTTC
d_gene: TRBD1; len: 15; v_gene: TRBV9; j_gene: TRBJ2-2; abundance: -; CDR3aa: CASSLQGYGTGELFF; CDR3nt: TGTGCCAGCAGCCTACAGGGGTATGGCACCGGGGAGCTGTTTTTT
d_gene: -; len: 15; v_gene: TRBV18; j_gene: TRBJ2-1; abundance: -; CDR3aa: CASSPPVTDHNEQFF; CDR3nt: TGTGCCAGCTCACCACCGGTGACGGATCACAATGAGCAGTTCTTC
d_gene: TRBD2; len: 13; v_gene: TRBV5-1; j_gene: TRBJ2-3; abundance: -; CDR3aa: CASGLAGEDTQYF; CDR3nt: TGCGCCAGTGGACTAGCGGGAGAGGATACGCAGTATTTT
d_gene: TRBD2; len: 18; v_gene: TRBV7-2; j_gene: TRBJ2-1; abundance: -; CDR3aa: CASSLALGLAGAYNEQFF; CDR3nt: TGTGCCAGCAGCTTAGCGCTAGGACTAGCGGGAGCCTACAATGAGCAGTTCTTC
d_gene: -; len: 11; v_gene: TRBV2; j_gene: TRBJ2-7; abundance: -; CDR3aa: CASSLGVEQYF; CDR3nt: TGTGCCAGCAGTCTCGGGGTCGAGCAGTACTTC
d_gene: TRBD2; len: 15; v_gene: TRBV29-1; j_gene: TRBJ2-3; abundance: -; CDR3aa: CSVEAGTRAADTQYF; CDR3nt: TGCAGCGTCGAAGCCGGGACTAGAGCAGCAGATACGCAGTATTTT
d_gene: TRBD1; len: 16; v_gene: TRBV5-1; j_gene: TRBJ1-4; abundance: -; CDR3aa: CASSSGTGATNEKLFF; CDR3nt: TGCGCCAGCAGCTCGGGGACAGGGGCAACTAATGAAAAACTGTTTTTT
d_gene: -; len: 17; v_gene: TRBV28; j_gene: TRBJ2-7; abundance: -; CDR3aa: CASSVGTYKKSSYEQYF; CDR3nt: TGTGCCAGCAGCGTTGGGACTTATAAAAAAAGCTCCTACGAGCAGTACTTC
d_gene: -; len: 16; v_gene: TRBV1; j_gene: TRBJ1-4; abundance: -; CDR3aa: CTSSLLPGHINEKLFF; CDR3nt: TGCACCAGCAGCCTCCTCCCCGGACATATTAATGAAAAACTGTTTTTT
d_gene: -; len: 16; v_gene: TRBV5-1; j_gene: TRBJ2-3; abundance: once; CDR3aa: CASSQTIRGGTDTQYF; CDR3nt: TGCGCCAGCAGCCAAACGATCAGGGGCGGCACAGATACGCAGTATTTT
d_gene: -; len: 16; v_gene: TRBV7-2; j_gene: TRBJ1-2; abundance: -; CDR3aa: CASSLGANKRDYGYTF; CDR3nt: TGTGCCAGCAGCTTAGGGGCTAATAAGCGGGACTATGGCTACACCTTC
d_gene: -; len: 14; v_gene: TRBV18; j_gene: TRBJ1-4; abundance: -; CDR3aa: CASSPLQTNEKLFF; CDR3nt: TGTGCCAGCTCACCATTACAGACTAATGAAAAACTGTTTTTT
d_gene: TRBD2; len: 17; v_gene: TRBV4-3; j_gene: TRBJ2-7; abundance: -; CDR3aa: CASSQDSGVAGEYEQYF; CDR3nt: TGCGCCAGCAGCCAAGACAGTGGTGTAGCGGGAGAGTACGAGCAGTACTTC
d_gene: -; len: 15; v_gene: TRBV11-2; j_gene: TRBJ1-5; abundance: -; CDR3aa: CASSLGLYPREPQHF; CDR3nt: TGTGCCAGCAGCTTAGGACTCTATCCAAGGGAGCCCCAGCATTTT
d_gene: -; len: 15; v_gene: TRBV19; j_gene: TRBJ1-2; abundance: -; CDR3aa: CASTHTGGTTYGYTF; CDR3nt: TGTGCCAGTACCCACACCGGGGGGACGACCTATGGCTACACCTTC
d_gene: -; len: 16; v_gene: TRBV5-1; j_gene: TRBJ2-3; abundance: once; CDR3aa: CASSWGSIPGSDTQYF; CDR3nt: TGCGCCAGCAGCTGGGGGTCCATCCCCGGTTCAGATACGCAGTATTTT
d_gene: -; len: 17; v_gene: TRBV10-3; j_gene: TRBJ2-5; abundance: -; CDR3aa: CAISESGTLLRVETQYF; CDR3nt: TGTGCCATCAGTGAATCGGGGACCCTCTTAAGAGTAGAGACCCAGTACTTC
d_gene: TRBD2; len: 15; v_gene: TRBV10-3; j_gene: TRBJ2-1; abundance: -; CDR3aa: CAIREAGGLYNEQFF; CDR3nt: TGTGCCATCAGGGAGGCGGGGGGCCTATACAATGAGCAGTTCTTC
d_gene: -; len: 14; v_gene: TRBV28; j_gene: TRBJ2-7; abundance: -; CDR3aa: CASSLAGAPYEQYF; CDR3nt: TGTGCCAGCAGTTTAGCGGGGGCGCCCTACGAGCAGTACTTC
d_gene: TRBD1; len: 15; v_gene: TRBV5-1; j_gene: TRBJ2-2; abundance: few; CDR3aa: CASSLGQGNTGELFF; CDR3nt: TGCGCCAGCAGCTTAGGACAGGGGAACACCGGGGAGCTGTTTTTT
d_gene: -; len: 14; v_gene: TRBV18; j_gene: TRBJ1-1; abundance: once; CDR3aa: CASSNGPGGTEAFF; CDR3nt: TGTGCCAGCTCAAACGGTCCGGGAGGAACTGAAGCTTTCTTT
d_gene: -; len: 11; v_gene: TRBV6-5; j_gene: TRBJ1-1; abundance: -; CDR3aa: CASSSGTAAFF; CDR3nt: TGTGCCAGCAGTTCTGGGACGGCAGCTTTCTTT
d_gene: TRBD2; len: 15; v_gene: TRBV27; j_gene: TRBJ2-7; abundance: once; CDR3aa: CASSFELAASYEQYF; CDR3nt: TGTGCCAGCAGTTTCGAACTAGCGGCCTCCTACGAGCAGTACTTC
d_gene: -; len: 12; v_gene: TRBV6-6; j_gene: TRBJ2-5; abundance: -; CDR3aa: CASGGAQETQYF; CDR3nt: TGTGCCAGCGGGGGGGCTCAGGAGACCCAGTACTTC